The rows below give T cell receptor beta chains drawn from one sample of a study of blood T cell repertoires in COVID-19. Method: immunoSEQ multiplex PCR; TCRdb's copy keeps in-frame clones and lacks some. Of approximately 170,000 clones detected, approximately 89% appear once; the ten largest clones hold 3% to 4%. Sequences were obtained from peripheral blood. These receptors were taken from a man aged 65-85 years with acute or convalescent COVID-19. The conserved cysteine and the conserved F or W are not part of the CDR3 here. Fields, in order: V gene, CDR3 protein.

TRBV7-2 ASSFTSGEGNEQF
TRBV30 AWSETGFGYT
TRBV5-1 ASRRISTNEKLF
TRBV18 ASSPAEMNYEQY
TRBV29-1 SAVGAGADTQY
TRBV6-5 ASFKSGMVGDEQF
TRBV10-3 AISPGSYEQY
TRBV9 ASRPDAGMEYEQY
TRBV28 ASRGLLYGYT
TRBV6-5 ASSYARQETQY
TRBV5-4 ASSKGTSEYNEQF
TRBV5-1 ASSPTPSTDTQY
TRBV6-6 ASSSGTGSYEQY
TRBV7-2 ASSYRGLETQY
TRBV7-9 ASSPGEGTQY
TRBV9 ASSVALAGQETQY
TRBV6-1 ASSERTGYFDEQF
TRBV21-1 ASRQDYEQY
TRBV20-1 SASPGSSYEQY
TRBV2 ASSEWTGYYGYT
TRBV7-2 ASSLRGSAGGAGEQF
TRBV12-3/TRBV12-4 ASRALGNEQF
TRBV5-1 ASSDPTSGSKGEQF
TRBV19 ASSMSQQETQY
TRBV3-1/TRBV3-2 ASSARVVVSGGTPYEQY